This passage covers 8 T cell receptor beta chains from one sample sequenced in a study of beta chain features in type 1 diabetes. Findings and limits, study-wide: Significant though moderate, a shortening of TCRB CDR3s appeared in all four CD4+ subsets of Type 1 diabetes patients.

Reverse transcription of all isolated RNA meant that expressed TCRB transcripts were sequenced. The method was immunoSEQ multiplex PCR; TCRdb's version includes in-frame clones alone and lacks a portion of them. The table has a few hundred thousand clones, about 13% seen once. What these receptors recognize is not known. Sequencing used naive CD4+ T cells from blood. The source of these receptors is a young man with type 1 diabetes.

V and J are TRBV28 and TRBJ2-5; perhaps TRBD2 as D (5 bases). The CDR3 totals 13 residues. Germline V CDR1 and CDR2: MDHEN, SYDVKM. Between the trimmed V and J ends, which lost 5 bases and 2 bases, there was a span of 9 bases. The CDR3: CASSPRRQETQYF. In nucleotides, the CDR3 is TGTGCCAGCAGTCCCAGGAGGCAAGAGACCCAGTACTTC.

This clone has just a few counts. V usage is TRBV5-1 and J usage is TRBJ2-2, with no clear D. V dropped 0 bases and J dropped 1 base, with 10 bases sitting between them. Germline values: CDR1 SGHRS, CDR2 YFSETQ. The CDR3 spans 16 residues. The CDR3 here is CASSLDGGQNTGELFF. As DNA, the CDR3 is TGCGCCAGCAGCTTGGATGGCGGTCAGAACACCGGGGAGCTGTTTTTT.

The J gene is TRBJ1-2, the V gene TRBV9; D is possibly TRBD1 (6 bases). CDR1 and CDR2 from the germline V gene are SGDLS and YYNGEE. V was cut by 4 bases and J by 2 bases, with 15 bases left in between. CDR3 length: 15 amino acids. The CDR3 spells CASSFQPGGNYGYTF. For the CDR3, the DNA is TGTGCCAGCAGCTTCCAACCGGGGGGCAACTATGGCTACACCTTC.

This clone has only a few counts. This chain connects TRBV2 to TRBJ1-5; 8 positions agree with TRBD1. The germline gives CDR1 SNHLY, CDR2 FYNNEI. The CDR3 extends over 15 amino acids. V gave up 4 bases and J gave up 1 base; unmatched junction bases: 3. CDR3 sequence reads: CASSAGQESNQPQHF. The DNA for the CDR3 is TGTGCCAGCAGTGCGGGACAGGAGAGCAATCAGCCCCAGCATTTT.

The table lists this clone with a few counts. V is TRBV9 and J is TRBJ2-7, with 7 bases fitting TRBD2. Germline CDR1 and CDR2: SGDLS and YYNGEE. J gave up 1 base and V 2 bases, and 9 bases lay outside the gene matches. This CDR3 comprises 16 residues. CDR3 amino acids: CASSVGGRPESYEQYF. CDR3 nucleotides: TGTGCCAGCAGCGTTGGCGGGAGACCAGAATCCTACGAGCAGTACTTC.

This clone has just a few counts. The V and J genes are TRBV29-1 and TRBJ1-5; a possible D gene is TRBD1 (6 bases). Trimming took off 5 bases at V and 2 bases at J, with 13 bases between the two ends. This CDR3 spans 14 amino acids. Germline assignment: CDR1 SQVTM and CDR2 ANQGSEA. The CDR3 coding sequence is TGCAGCGTTTCCGAAGGGGGTGGCAATCAGCCCCAGCATTTT. Its translation is CSVSEGGGNQPQHF.

This chain uses TRBV9 with TRBJ2-7, with TRBD1 identical over 12 bases. J gave up 5 bases and V 3 bases, and 9 bases lay outside the gene matches. This CDR3 has 16 amino acids. Per germline, CDR1 SGDLS and CDR2 YYNGEE. For the CDR3, the DNA is TGTGCCAGCAGCGGTGGGACAGGGGGCAATCGAAACGAGCAGTACTTC. Amino acids: CASSGGTGGNRNEQYF.

The chain carries TRBV5-4 and TRBJ2-5; no firm D call. Germline CDR1 SGHNT, CDR2 YYREEE (reference sequence). The CDR3 runs to 13 residues. Trimming removed 1 base at V and 2 bases at J, with 6 bases between. The CDR3 nucleotides are TGTGCCAGCAGCTTGTCCTTTCAAGAGACCCAGTACTTC. Encoded protein: CASSLSFQETQYF.